The next 15 T cell receptor beta chains were all read from a single sample in a study of CD8+CD57+ T cells in acquired aplastic anemia. For sequencing, patients were chosen who had shown expansion of CD8+CD57+ cells by flow cytometry. The template for TCR beta VDJ and CDR3 sequence profiling was genomic DNA. Each CDR3 protein is one row after TCRdb ran MiXCR on the reads. The sample gives some 170,000 distinct CDR3 sequences, about 60% of which show up once; roughly 42% is in the top ten. The source material was sorted CD4+, CD8+, or CD8+CD57+ T cells (not recorded which) from PBMCs. The source is a human donor with aplastic anemia.

This clonotype was observed at least ten times. V gene TRBV5-1 combines with J gene TRBJ2-3; D remains unclear. V was trimmed by 0 bases and J by 0 bases, leaving 5 bases between them. The CDR3 covers 14 residues. Germline V gene lookup returns CDR1 SGHRS and CDR2 YFSETQ. The CDR3 DNA sequence: TGCGCCAGCAGCTTGGGTACTAGCACAGATACGCAGTATTTT. It is translated as CASSLGTSTDTQYF.

The chain uses TRBV2 and TRBJ2-7, with D possibly matching TRBD1 (6 bases). CDR1 and CDR2 (germline): SNHLY, FYNNEI. The length of the CDR3 is 15 residues. V shed 3 bases and J shed 0 bases, with 12 bases lying between them. This CDR3 reads CASSEETGGSYEQYF. CDR3 sequence (DNA): TGTGCCAGCAGTGAGGAGACAGGAGGCTCCTACGAGCAGTACTTC.

This sequence joins TRBV20-1 and TRBJ1-1; D remains unclear. The V and J ends lost 4 bases and 7 bases respectively, with 10 bases between them. This CDR3 contains 11 residues. Germline assignment: CDR1 DFQATT and CDR2 SNEGSKA (reference sequence). The CDR3 is CSAMSENEAFF. DNA for the CDR3: TGCAGTGCTATGTCAGAGAATGAAGCTTTCTTT.

This clonotype was picked up many times. The genes are TRBV20-1 and TRBJ2-1, with 9 bases aligning to TRBD1. CDR1 and CDR2 from the germline V gene are DFQATT and SNEGSKA (reference sequence). This CDR3 spans 14 amino acids. Losses at the gene ends were 3 bases for V and 8 bases for J; bases not matched to a gene: 8. The CDR3 spells CSASRDREIYEQFF. CDR3 nucleotide sequence: TGCAGTGCTAGCCGGGACAGGGAAATATATGAGCAGTTCTTC.

Details on this clonotype: This may come from a read error, since a much larger clone is one base off. The V call is TRBV12-3 or TRBV12-4, the J call TRBJ1-1; a possible D gene is TRBD1 (5 bases). The length of the CDR3 is 14 residues. The CDR3 loop is CASGKGTRNTEASF. The DNA for the CDR3 is TGTGCCAGCGGAAAAGGGACCAGGAACACTGAAGCTTCCTTT.

The chain has TRBV20-1 and TRBJ2-1; tentative D call: TRBD2 (5 bases). V was trimmed by 8 bases and J by 8 bases, leaving 16 bases between them. The CDR3 spans 12 residues. In germline, CDR1 is DFQATT, CDR2 SNEGSKA (reference sequence). CDR3 coding DNA: TGCAGTTCCAGGAGGTCCTGGGATGAGCAGTTCTTC. It yields the protein CSSRRSWDEQFF.

This clonotype appeared a few times. This chain joins TRBV6-1 and TRBJ1-2; TRBD1 matches at 9 bases. The V segment lost 6 bases and the J segment 3 bases; nucleotides outside the gene matches: 8. CDR3 length: 15 amino acids. Germline-derived CDR1 and CDR2 are MNHNS and SASEGT. In DNA, the CDR3 is TGTGCCAGCAGCCTCCGGGACAGGGCGCACTATGGCTACACCTTC. Protein: CASSLRDRAHYGYTF.

The rearrangement joins TRBV20-1 to TRBJ1-3, with D perhaps TRBD1 (6 bases). This CDR3 comprises 15 residues. Germline assignment: CDR1 DFQATT and CDR2 SNEGSKA (reference sequence). V shed 0 bases and J shed 1 base, with 10 bases lying between them. DNA of the CDR3: TGCAGTGCTAGAGATAGGACAGCATCTGGAAACACCATATATTTT. Residues: CSARDRTASGNTIYF.

The chain employs TRBV20-1 and TRBJ1-2; TRBD1 might be the D (5 bases). Per germline, CDR1 DFQATT and CDR2 SNEGSKA (reference sequence). The germline V and J ends were trimmed by 0 bases and 4 bases, with 18 bases remaining between them. This CDR3 comprises 16 residues. The CDR3 coding sequence is TGCAGTGCTAGAGATCCCGGGACCGGGGGGGTCTATGGCTACACCTTC. It yields the protein CSARDPGTGGVYGYTF.

The rearrangement links TRBV15 to TRBJ2-7; 9 nucleotides line up with TRBD2. The CDR3 runs to 14 residues. Germline CDR1 and CDR2: LNHNV and YYDKDF (reference sequence). With 0 bases clipped from V and 3 bases from J, the junction kept 0 bases outside the gene matches. This CDR3 is CATSRDSGGYEQYF. The CDR3 nucleotides are TGTGCCACCAGCAGAGATAGCGGGGGCTACGAGCAGTACTTC.

J is TRBJ2-7 and V is TRBV5-6; 8 bases agree with TRBD2. The CDR3 is 14 residues long. Germline V lookup: CDR1 SGHDT, CDR2 YYEEEE. V gave up 4 bases and J gave up 7 bases; unmatched junction bases: 10. The DNA for the CDR3 is TGTGCCAGCAGCCCCGCGGGGGGTCCCCTGGAGCAGTACTTC. This encodes CASSPAGGPLEQYF.

The chain uses TRBV2 and TRBJ2-7, with 9 bases fitting TRBD1. The V segment lost 2 bases and the J segment 3 bases; nucleotides outside the gene matches: 2. Germline CDR1 SNHLY, CDR2 FYNNEI. This CDR3 has 14 amino acids. The CDR3 coding sequence is TGTGCCAGCAGTGAAACAGGGGGCGGCTACGAGCAGTACTTC. Its protein is CASSETGGGYEQYF.

The V gene is TRBV24-1, the J gene TRBJ2-1, with a weak D call TRBD2 (7 bases). Trimming pared 9 bases from V and 9 bases from J, leaving 20 bases between. CDR1 KGHDR and CDR2 SFDVKD come from the germline V gene. This CDR3 has 14 residues. The CDR3 spells CATAAGAGVSEQFF. In nucleotides, the CDR3 is TGTGCCACCGCGGCGGGGGCGGGAGTGAGTGAGCAGTTCTTC.

Concerning this clonotype itself: At one end the junction does not follow the germline gene, possibly because of a read error. V and J are TRBV7-2 and TRBJ2-7; TRBD1 might be the D (5 bases). This CDR3 comprises 16 residues. The germline V gene has CDR1 SGHTA and CDR2 FQGNSA. The CDR3 reads CASSPLRWQGTYGQYF. Here the CDR3 DNA reads TGTGCCAGCAGCCCCTTACGGTGGCAGGGTACCTACGGGCAGTACTTC.

The CDR3 DNA reads TGCAGTGCTACCGTGGACAGGGTCCAGGAGACCCAGTACTTC. As protein: CSATVDRVQETQYF. The rearrangement joins TRBV20-1 to TRBJ2-5; 8 bases align to TRBD1. The CDR3 is made up of 14 amino acids. The junction had 9 bases not matched to a gene; V was cut back by 4 bases and J by 5 bases. Germline values: CDR1 DFQATT, CDR2 SNEGSKA (reference sequence).